Listed below are T cell receptor beta chains from one sample, sequenced in a study of vaccination and CD4 T cells after COVID-19. Antigens for these TCRs are unknown. In TCRdb, the PCR reads were re-called with MiXCR into one record per CDR3 protein. The table records more than 6,000 distinct CDR3 sequences, approximately 71% of them present only once. The sample consisted of CD4+ T cells from blood, cultured in vitro. These receptors all stem from a human donor who had recovered from COVID-19. The CDR3 runs from the conserved cysteine through the conserved F or W. The D gene is left open where the match is weak. Part of the rows lack a size; the others show once, few, many or a class for expanded clones.

v_gene: TRBV30
d_gene: .
j_gene: TRBJ1-1
abundance: .
CDR3aa: CAWSQQANTEAFF
CDR3nt: TGTGCCTGGAGCCAACAGGCGAACACTGAAGCTTTCTTT

v_gene: TRBV20-1
d_gene: .
j_gene: TRBJ2-7
abundance: hyperexpanded
CDR3aa: CSAGPGLSRSYEQYF
CDR3nt: TGCAGTGCCGGCCCGGGACTCTCAAGATCCTACGAGCAGTACTTC

v_gene: TRBV6-2/TRBV6-3
d_gene: .
j_gene: TRBJ2-5
abundance: .
CDR3aa: CASSYPGKETQYF
CDR3nt: TGTGCCAGCAGTTACCCCGGGAAAGAGACCCAGTACTTC

v_gene: TRBV2
d_gene: .
j_gene: TRBJ2-1
abundance: .
CDR3aa: CASTLTDPSSYNEQFF
CDR3nt: TGTGCCAGCACCCTGACAGATCCTAGCTCCTACAATGAGCAGTTCTTC

v_gene: TRBV18
d_gene: .
j_gene: TRBJ2-7
abundance: .
CDR3aa: CASSRSTGEDEQYF
CDR3nt: TGTGCCAGCTCTCGGTCCACGGGAGAGGACGAGCAGTACTTC

v_gene: TRBV20-1
d_gene: .
j_gene: TRBJ2-5
abundance: few
CDR3aa: CSAPSGAPETQYF
CDR3nt: TGCAGTGCCCCCTCGGGGGCGCCCGAGACCCAGTACTTC

v_gene: TRBV24-1
d_gene: .
j_gene: TRBJ2-3
abundance: .
CDR3aa: CATSDRPTGTDTQYF
CDR3nt: TGTGCCACCAGTGATCGTCCGACAGGCACAGATACGCAGTATTTT

v_gene: TRBV7-2
d_gene: .
j_gene: TRBJ1-6
abundance: few
CDR3aa: CASSQDLGSNSPLHF
CDR3nt: TGCGCCAGCAGCCAAGATTTGGGGAGTAATTCACCCCTCCACTTT

v_gene: TRBV7-2
d_gene: TRBD2
j_gene: TRBJ2-5
abundance: few
CDR3aa: CASSSRTSGGAGAQYF
CDR3nt: TGTGCCAGCAGCTCCAGGACTAGCGGGGGGGCAGGCGCCCAGTACTTC

v_gene: TRBV5-8
d_gene: TRBD1
j_gene: TRBJ2-3
abundance: .
CDR3aa: CASSFNDDRAADTQYF
CDR3nt: TGTGCCAGCAGCTTCAATGACGACAGGGCGGCAGATACGCAGTATTTT

v_gene: TRBV7-2
d_gene: TRBD1
j_gene: TRBJ1-6
abundance: .
CDR3aa: CASSLAPPGGGSPLHF
CDR3nt: TGTGCCAGCAGCTTAGCGCCCCCAGGGGGCGGATCACCCCTCCACTTT

v_gene: TRBV20-1
d_gene: .
j_gene: TRBJ2-7
abundance: once
CDR3aa: CSARSPRGALVEQYF
CDR3nt: TGCAGTGCTAGATCCCCTCGGGGGGCGCTTGTCGAGCAGTACTTC

v_gene: TRBV2
d_gene: .
j_gene: TRBJ1-5
abundance: once
CDR3aa: CASNSQNNQPQHF
CDR3nt: TGTGCCAGCAACTCCCAAAACAATCAGCCCCAGCATTTT

v_gene: TRBV7-9
d_gene: .
j_gene: TRBJ1-2
abundance: few
CDR3aa: CASSFPGARGYTF
CDR3nt: TGTGCCAGCAGCTTTCCAGGGGCTCGTGGCTACACCTTC

v_gene: TRBV6-1
d_gene: TRBD2
j_gene: TRBJ2-5
abundance: .
CDR3aa: CASSSGRWETQYF
CDR3nt: TGTGCCAGTTCTAGCGGGAGGTGGGAGACCCAGTACTTC

v_gene: TRBV25-1
d_gene: .
j_gene: TRBJ2-1
abundance: once
CDR3aa: CASSPTTVLKGEQFF
CDR3nt: TGTGCCAGCAGCCCTACGACAGTATTGAAGGGGGAGCAGTTCTTC

v_gene: TRBV20-1
d_gene: .
j_gene: TRBJ1-3
abundance: .
CDR3aa: CSARDIGTSSGNTIYF
CDR3nt: TGCAGTGCTAGGGACATCGGAACTAGCTCTGGAAACACCATATATTTT

v_gene: TRBV20-1
d_gene: TRBD2
j_gene: TRBJ2-3
abundance: .
CDR3aa: CSATTQYGGAGADTQYF
CDR3nt: TGCAGTGCTACCACTCAATACGGGGGGGCCGGAGCAGATACGCAGTATTTT